This T cell receptor (beta chain) was captured by sequencing in a study of blood T cell repertoires in COVID-19. V trimming: 10 bases; J trimming: 3 bases; junction bases outside the gene matches: 14. Germline CDR1 is ENHRY and CDR2 is SYGVKD. The CDR3 is made up of 15 amino acids. Grouping used clinical history reported by participants in a survey and questionnaire. Using immunoSEQ multiplex PCR, the repertoire was profiled, and TCRdb retains in-frame clones only, with some absent. The sample records about 390,000 clones, around nine tenths being singletons. This chain connects TRBV10-3 to TRBJ1-1, with 7 bases aligning to TRBD1. This TCR derives from a woman aged 50 to 65 who had recovered from COVID-19. The sample comprised PBMCs or T cells enriched from blood (not recorded which). This CDR3 is CATTTGSEAHTEAFF. The DNA of the CDR3 is TGTGCCACCACGACAGGGAGCGAGGCACACACTGAAGCTTTCTTT.